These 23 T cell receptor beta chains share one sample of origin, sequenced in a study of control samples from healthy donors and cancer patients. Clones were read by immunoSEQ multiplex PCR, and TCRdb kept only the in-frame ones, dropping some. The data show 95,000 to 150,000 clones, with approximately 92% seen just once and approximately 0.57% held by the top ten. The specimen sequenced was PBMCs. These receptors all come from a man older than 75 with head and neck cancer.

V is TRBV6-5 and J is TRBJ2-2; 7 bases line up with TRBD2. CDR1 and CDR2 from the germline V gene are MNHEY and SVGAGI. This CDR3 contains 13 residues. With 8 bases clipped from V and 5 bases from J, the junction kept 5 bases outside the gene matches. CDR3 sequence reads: CASRGEGTGELFF. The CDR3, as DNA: TGTGCCAGCCGGGGGGAGGGGACCGGGGAGCTGTTTTTT.

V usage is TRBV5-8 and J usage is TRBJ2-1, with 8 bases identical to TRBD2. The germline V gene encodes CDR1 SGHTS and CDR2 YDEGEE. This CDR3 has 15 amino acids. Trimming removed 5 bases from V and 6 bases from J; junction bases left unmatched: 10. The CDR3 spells CASSSGTSSFNEQFF. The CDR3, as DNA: TGTGCCAGCAGTTCCGGGACTAGTTCTTTCAATGAGCAGTTCTTC.

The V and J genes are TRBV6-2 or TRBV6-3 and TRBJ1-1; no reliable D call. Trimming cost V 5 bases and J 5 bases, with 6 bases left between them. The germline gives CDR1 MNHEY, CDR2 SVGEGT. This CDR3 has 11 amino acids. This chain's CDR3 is CASSPRTEAFF. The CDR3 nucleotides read TGTGCCAGCAGTCCCCGGACTGAAGCTTTCTTT.

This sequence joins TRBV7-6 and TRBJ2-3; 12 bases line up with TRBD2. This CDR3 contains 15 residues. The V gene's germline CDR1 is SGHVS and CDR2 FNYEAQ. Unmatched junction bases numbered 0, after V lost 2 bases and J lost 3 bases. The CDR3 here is CASSLLAGGTDTQYF. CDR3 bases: TGTGCCAGCAGCTTACTAGCGGGGGGGACAGATACGCAGTATTTT.

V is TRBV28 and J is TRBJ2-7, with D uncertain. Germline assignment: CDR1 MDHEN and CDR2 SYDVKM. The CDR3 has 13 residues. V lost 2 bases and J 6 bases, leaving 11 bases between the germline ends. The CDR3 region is CASSLAVNGEQYF. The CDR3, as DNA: TGTGCCAGCAGTTTAGCGGTGAACGGCGAGCAGTACTTC. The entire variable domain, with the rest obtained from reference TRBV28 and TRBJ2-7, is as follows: DVKVTQSSRYLVKRTGEKVFLECVQDMDHENMFWYRQDPGLGLRLIYFSYDVKMKEKGDIPEGYSVSREKKERFSLILESASTNQTSMYLCASSLAVNGEQYFGPGTRLTVT.

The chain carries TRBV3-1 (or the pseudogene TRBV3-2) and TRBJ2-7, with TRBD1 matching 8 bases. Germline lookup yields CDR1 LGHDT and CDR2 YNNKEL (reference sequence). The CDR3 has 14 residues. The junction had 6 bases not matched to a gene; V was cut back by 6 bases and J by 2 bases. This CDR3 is CASSPGQGPYEQYF. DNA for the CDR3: TGTGCCAGCAGTCCCGGACAGGGCCCCTACGAGCAGTACTTC.

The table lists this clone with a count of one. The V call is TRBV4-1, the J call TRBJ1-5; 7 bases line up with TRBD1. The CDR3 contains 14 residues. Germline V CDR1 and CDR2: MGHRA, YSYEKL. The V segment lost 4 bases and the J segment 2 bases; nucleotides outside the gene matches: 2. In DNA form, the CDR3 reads TGCGCCAGCAGCCGAACAGGGGGCAATCAGCCCCAGCATTTT. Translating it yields CASSRTGGNQPQHF.

The CDR3, as DNA: TGTGCCAGCTCCGGGACTAGGACGACTGAGACCCAGTACTTC. This gives the protein CASSGTRTTETQYF. The rearrangement joins TRBV2 to TRBJ2-5, with 8 bases fitting TRBD2. The CDR3 is made up of 14 amino acids. The germline gives CDR1 SNHLY, CDR2 FYNNEI. The V segment lost 8 bases and the J segment 5 bases; nucleotides outside the gene matches: 10.

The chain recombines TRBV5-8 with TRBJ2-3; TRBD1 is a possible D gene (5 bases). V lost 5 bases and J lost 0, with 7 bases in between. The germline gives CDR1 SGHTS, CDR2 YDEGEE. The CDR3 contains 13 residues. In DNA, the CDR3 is TGTGCCAGCAGTTACAGGAGCACAGATACGCAGTATTTT. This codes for CASSYRSTDTQYF.

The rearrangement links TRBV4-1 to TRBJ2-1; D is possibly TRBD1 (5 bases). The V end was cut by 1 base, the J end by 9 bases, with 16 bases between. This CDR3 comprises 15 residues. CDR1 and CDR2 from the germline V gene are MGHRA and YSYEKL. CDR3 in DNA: TGCGCCAGCAGCCAAGTCCCCAGGGCGTTGGGTGAGCAGTTCTTC. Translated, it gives CASSQVPRALGEQFF.

The CDR3 nucleotides are TGTGCCAGCAAGTATAACGGGAACTCTGGAAACACCATATATTTT. Translating it yields CASKYNGNSGNTIYF. The V gene is TRBV2, the J gene TRBJ1-3; D remains ambiguous. Trimming left V 7 bases short and J 0 bases short, with 13 bases between. The CDR3 loop spans 15 amino acids. The germline gives CDR1 SNHLY, CDR2 FYNNEI.

CDR3 sequence: CASSLSQGDGYTF. CDR3 nucleotide sequence: TGCGCCAGCAGCCTATCTCAGGGTGATGGCTACACCTTC. The chain links TRBV4-1 to TRBJ1-2; tentative D call: TRBD1 (5 bases). Between the trimmed V and J ends, which lost 4 bases and 6 bases, there was a span of 12 bases. CDR1 MGHRA and CDR2 YSYEKL come from the germline V gene. This CDR3 region has 13 residues.

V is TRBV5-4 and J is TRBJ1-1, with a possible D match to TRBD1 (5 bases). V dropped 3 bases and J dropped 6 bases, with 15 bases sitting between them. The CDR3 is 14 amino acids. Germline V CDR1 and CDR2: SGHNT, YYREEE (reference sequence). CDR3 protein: CASSSLQGGAEAFF. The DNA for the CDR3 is TGTGCCAGCAGCTCCCTCCAGGGAGGGGCTGAAGCTTTCTTT.

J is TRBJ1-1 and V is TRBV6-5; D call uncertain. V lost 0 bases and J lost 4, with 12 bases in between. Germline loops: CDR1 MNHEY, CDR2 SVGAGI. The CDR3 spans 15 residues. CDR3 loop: CASSYSHPETTEAFF. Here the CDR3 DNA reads TGTGCCAGCAGTTACTCGCACCCTGAGACCACTGAAGCTTTCTTT.

Here the CDR3 reads CASSTRVGAGLGEQFF. CDR3 coding DNA: TGTGCCAGCAGCACTCGGGTGGGGGCCGGACTAGGGGAGCAGTTCTTC. This rearrangement joins TRBV11-3 to TRBJ2-1; D may be TRBD2 (7 bases). The V end lost 5 bases, the J end lost 10 bases, and 24 bases lay between the germline ends. CDR3 length: 16 amino acids. CDR1 and CDR2 from the germline V gene are SGHNT and YENEEA.

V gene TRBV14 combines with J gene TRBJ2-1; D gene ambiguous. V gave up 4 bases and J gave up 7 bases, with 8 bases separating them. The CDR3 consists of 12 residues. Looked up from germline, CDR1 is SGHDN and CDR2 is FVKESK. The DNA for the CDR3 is TGTGCCAGCAGCCTACAGTGGAATGAGCAGTTCTTC. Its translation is CASSLQWNEQFF.

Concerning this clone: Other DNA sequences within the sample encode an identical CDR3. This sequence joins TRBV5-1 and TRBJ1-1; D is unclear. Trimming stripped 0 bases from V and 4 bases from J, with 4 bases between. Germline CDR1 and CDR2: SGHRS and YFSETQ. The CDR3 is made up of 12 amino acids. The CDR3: CASSLGVTEAFF. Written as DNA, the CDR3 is TGCGCCAGCAGCTTGGGTGTCACTGAAGCTTTCTTT.

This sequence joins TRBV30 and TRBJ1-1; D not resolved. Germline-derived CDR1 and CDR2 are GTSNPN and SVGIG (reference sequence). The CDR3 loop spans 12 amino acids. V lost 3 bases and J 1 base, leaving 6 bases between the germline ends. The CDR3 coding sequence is TGTGCCTGGAGGACATCGAACACTGAAGCTTTCTTT. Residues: CAWRTSNTEAFF. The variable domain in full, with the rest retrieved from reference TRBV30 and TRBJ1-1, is SQTIHQWPATLVQPVGSPLSLECTVEGTSNPNLYWYRQAAGRGLQLLFYSVGIGQISSEVPQNLSASRPQDRQFILSSKKLLLSDSGFYLCAWRTSNTEAFFGQGTRLTVV.

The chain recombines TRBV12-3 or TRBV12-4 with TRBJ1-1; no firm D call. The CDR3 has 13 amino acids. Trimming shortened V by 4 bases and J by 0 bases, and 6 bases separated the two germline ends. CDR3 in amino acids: CASSSLMNTEAFF. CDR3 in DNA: TGTGCCAGCAGTTCCCTTATGAACACTGAAGCTTTCTTT.

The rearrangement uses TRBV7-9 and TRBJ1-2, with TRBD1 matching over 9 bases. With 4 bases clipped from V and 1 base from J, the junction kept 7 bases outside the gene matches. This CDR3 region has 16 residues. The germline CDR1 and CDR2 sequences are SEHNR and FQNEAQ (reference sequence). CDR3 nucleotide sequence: TGTGCCAGCAGCTCCCAAGGACAGGGGTATAACTATGGCTACACCTTC. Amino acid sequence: CASSSQGQGYNYGYTF. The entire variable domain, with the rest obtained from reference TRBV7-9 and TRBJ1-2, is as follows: DTGVSQNPRHKITKRGQNVTFRCDPISEHNRLYWYRQTLGQGPEFLTYFQNEAQLEKSRLLSDRFSAERPKGSFSTLEIQRTEQGDSAMYLCASSSQGQGYNYGYTFGSGTRLTVV.

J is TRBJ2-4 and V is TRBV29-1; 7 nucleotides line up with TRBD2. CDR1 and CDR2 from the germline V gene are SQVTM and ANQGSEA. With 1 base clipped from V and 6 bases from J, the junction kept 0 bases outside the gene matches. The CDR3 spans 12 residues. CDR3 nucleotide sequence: TGCAGCGTTGAAGGGGGGGGAAACATTCAGTACTTC. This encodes CSVEGGGNIQYF.

This CDR3 is CASSQGSHQETQYF. The CDR3 DNA is TGTGCCAGCAGCCAAGGATCGCACCAAGAGACCCAGTACTTC. The genes are TRBV16 and TRBJ2-5; no clear D. Germline V lookup: CDR1 KGHSY, CDR2 FQNENV. V shed 2 bases and J shed 0 bases, with 7 bases lying between them. CDR3 length: 14 residues.

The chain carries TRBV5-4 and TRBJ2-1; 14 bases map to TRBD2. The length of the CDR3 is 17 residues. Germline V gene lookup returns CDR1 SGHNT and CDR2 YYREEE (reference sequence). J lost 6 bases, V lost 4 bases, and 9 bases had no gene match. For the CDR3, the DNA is TGTGCCAGCAGCCCCCGGACTAGCGGGGGGCTTTCCAATGAGCAGTTCTTC. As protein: CASSPRTSGGLSNEQFF.